Below are 20 T cell receptor beta chains sequenced from a single sample in a study of cytomegalovirus exposure and HLA in healthy donors. Vbeta (60) and Jbeta (13) primers were used in the PCR. Some clones are missing from TCRdb's copy, which holds only in-frame ones; the method was immunoSEQ multiplex PCR. The data show about 140,000 clones, about 86% seen once. Material for sequencing was PBMCs. The receptors were gathered from a man in his forties in good health and CMV-seropositive.

The chain couples TRBV29-1 to TRBJ2-1; 8 bases are shared with TRBD2. The CDR3 is 15 amino acids. With 7 bases clipped from V and 6 bases from J, the junction kept 14 bases outside the gene matches. Germline values: CDR1 SQVTM, CDR2 ANQGSEA. DNA for the CDR3: TGCAGCGGTCACCCCCAAGCGGGAGTTGGCAATGAGCAGTTCTTC. Amino acid sequence: CSGHPQAGVGNEQFF.

In DNA form, the CDR3 reads TGCGCCAGCAGCCTCGGAAACAGGGGCTCGCACTATGGCTACACCTTC. The encoded protein is CASSLGNRGSHYGYTF. J is TRBJ1-2 and V is TRBV4-3; TRBD1 agrees at 7 bases. The CDR3 length is 16 residues. Germline-derived CDR1 and CDR2 are LGHNA and YSLEER. The V and J ends lost 4 bases and 3 bases, in that order; junction bases with no gene match: 11.

The chain carries TRBV7-9 and TRBJ1-4; D possibly corresponds to TRBD1 (6 bases). CDR3 length equals 13 residues. Germline assignment: CDR1 SEHNR and CDR2 FQNEAQ (reference sequence). The V gene lost 6 bases and the J gene lost 5 bases, with 10 bases spanning the gap. The CDR3 DNA reads TGTGCCAGCAGTCGAGGGGGAAATGAAAAACTGTTTTTT. Translation: CASSRGGNEKLFF.

This clone came up a few times. The J gene is TRBJ2-5, the V gene TRBV11-2; maybe TRBD2 (6 bases). V shed 2 bases and J shed 1 base, with 17 bases lying between them. Germline V CDR1 and CDR2: SGHAT, FQNNGV. This CDR3 is 17 amino acids long. CDR3 nucleotides: TGTGCCAGCAGCTTACGTGGACTAATAACCACCCAAGAGACCCAGTACTTC. Translated, it gives CASSLRGLITTQETQYF.

In its sample, this clone was seen once. The chain recombines TRBV27 with TRBJ2-1, with D uncertain. The ends were cut back, 5 bases at V and 4 bases at J, with 6 bases in the middle. Germline values: CDR1 MNHEY, CDR2 SMNVEV (reference sequence). The CDR3 is 12 residues long. CDR3 nucleotide sequence: TGTGCCAGCAGTACCAGTTACAATGAGCAGTTCTTC. Its protein product is CASSTSYNEQFF.

The chain couples TRBV25-1 to TRBJ1-4; a weak D match, TRBD1 (5 bases). Germline CDR1 is MGHDK and CDR2 is SYGVNS. The germline V and J ends were trimmed by 7 bases and 2 bases, with 14 bases remaining between them. This CDR3 is 15 amino acids long. The CDR3 DNA is TGTGCCAGCACTCCGTTTAAGGGGACTAATGAAAAACTGTTTTTT. Amino acid sequence: CASTPFKGTNEKLFF. Looking up the rest from reference TRBV25-1 and TRBJ1-4 gives the full variable domain: EADIYQTPRYLVIGTGKKITLECSQTMGHDKMYWYQQDPGMELHLIHYSYGVNSTEKGDLSSESTVSRIRTEHFPLTLESARPSHTSQYLCASTPFKGTNEKLFFGSGTQLSVL.

The V gene is TRBV4-1, the J gene TRBJ1-2, with D perhaps TRBD1 (6 bases). The germline V and J ends were trimmed by 3 bases and 1 base, with 15 bases remaining between them. Germline lookup yields CDR1 MGHRA and CDR2 YSYEKL. The CDR3 spans 16 residues. The CDR3 region is CASSQEDRPFNYGYTF. In nucleotides, the CDR3 is TGCGCCAGCAGCCAGGAAGACAGGCCATTTAACTATGGCTACACCTTC.

There are a few counts of this clone. The chain couples TRBV6-1 to TRBJ1-5; 7 bases map to TRBD1. Germline assignment: CDR1 MNHNS and CDR2 SASEGT. The CDR3 spans 14 residues. V was clipped by 5 bases and J by 4 bases; unmatched bases: 5. Here the CDR3 reads CASSQGQTNQPQHF. As DNA, the CDR3 is TGTGCCAGCAGTCAGGGACAGACGAATCAGCCCCAGCATTTT.

The gene calls are TRBV15 and TRBJ1-4; 7 bases are shared with TRBD1. CDR1 LNHNV and CDR2 YYDKDF come from the germline V gene (reference sequence). The V segment lost 1 base and the J segment 7 bases; nucleotides outside the gene matches: 27. This CDR3 contains 22 residues. CDR3 coding DNA: TGTGCCACCAGCAGAGTTTCCCCCGACTACAGGGGTCGCCCGCGGAGACGTGAAAAACTGTTTTTT. Protein: CATSRVSPDYRGRPRRREKLFF.

A few counts support this clone. The chain combines TRBV5-6 with TRBJ2-7, with TRBD1 as a possible D gene (5 bases). The CDR3 length is 13 residues. With 4 bases removed from V and 2 bases from J, the gap between germline ends came to 10 bases. Germline CDR1 and CDR2: SGHDT and YYEEEE. This chain's CDR3 is CASSRTDTYEQYF. The CDR3, as DNA: TGTGCCAGCAGCCGGACGGACACCTACGAGCAGTACTTC.

The chain recombines TRBV13 with TRBJ2-4, with a weak D call TRBD2 (5 bases). Per germline, CDR1 PRHDT and CDR2 FYEKMQ (reference sequence). V was trimmed by 5 bases and J by 1 base, leaving 18 bases between them. This CDR3 region has 17 residues. The CDR3: CASSPARGLGAKNIQYF. The CDR3 region has the DNA TGTGCCAGCAGCCCGGCGCGAGGGCTCGGGGCCAAAAACATTCAGTACTTC.

The rearrangement uses TRBV13 and TRBJ1-1; D is unclear. The CDR3 runs to 13 residues. Germline loops: CDR1 PRHDT, CDR2 FYEKMQ (reference sequence). V lost 4 bases and J 0 bases, leaving 6 bases between the germline ends. CDR3 loop: CASSSGLNTEAFF. In nucleotides, the CDR3 is TGTGCCAGCAGCTCCGGTCTGAACACTGAAGCTTTCTTT.

The J gene is TRBJ2-3, the V gene TRBV4-3, with D possibly matching TRBD2 (5 bases). V was shortened by 5 bases and J by 4 bases, with 16 bases between the two germline ends. Germline V gene sequence: CDR1 LGHNA, CDR2 YSLEER. The CDR3 extends over 15 amino acids. CDR3 DNA sequence: TGCGCCAGCAGCGCACAATGGACTTATTCAGATACGCAGTATTTT. Translation: CASSAQWTYSDTQYF.

Only one count was recorded for this clone. This chain connects TRBV6-5 to TRBJ2-6; no definite D call. V was cut by 0 bases and J by 0 bases, with 6 bases left in between. Looked up from germline, CDR1 is MNHEY and CDR2 is SVGAGI. This CDR3 region has 16 residues. CDR3 in amino acids: CASSYSHSSGANVLTF. The CDR3 nucleotides read TGTGCCAGCAGTTACTCTCACAGCTCTGGGGCCAACGTCCTGACTTTC.

A few counts support this clone. The chain has TRBV7-9 and TRBJ2-6; D gene unclear. CDR3 length equals 16 residues. Per germline, CDR1 SEHNR and CDR2 FQNEAQ (reference sequence). Trimming shortened V by 3 bases and J by 0 bases, and 9 bases separated the two germline ends. CDR3 bases: TGTGCCAGCAGCTTTCCCGTAGACTCTGGGGCCAACGTCCTGACTTTC. Translation: CASSFPVDSGANVLTF. Based on the CDR3 plus reference TRBV7-9 and TRBJ2-6, the full variable domain is DTGVSQNPRHKITKRGQNVTFRCDPISEHNRLYWYRQTLGQGPEFLTYFQNEAQLEKSRLLSDRFSAERPKGSFSTLEIQRTEQGDSAMYLCASSFPVDSGANVLTFGAGSRLTVL.

CDR3 sequence (DNA): TGTGCCAGCAGGACCAGAGGGGGGGGGACCCAAGAGACCCAGTACTTC. It yields the protein CASRTRGGGTQETQYF. V usage is TRBV2 and J usage is TRBJ2-5; tentatively, D is TRBD2 (7 bases). V lost 6 bases, J lost 1 base, and 18 bases lay in between. The CDR3 is 16 residues long. Germline values: CDR1 SNHLY, CDR2 FYNNEI.

This sequence joins TRBV7-9 and TRBJ2-7; TRBD1 is a possible D gene (6 bases). V lost 3 bases and J lost 3, with 15 bases in between. This CDR3 contains 15 residues. Germline loops: CDR1 SEHNR, CDR2 FQNEAQ (reference sequence). This chain's CDR3 is CASSFGPLQGYEQYF. In nucleotides, the CDR3 is TGTGCCAGCAGCTTTGGCCCCCTACAGGGCTACGAGCAGTACTTC.

The chain recombines TRBV11-3 with TRBJ1-1; 10 nucleotides match TRBD1. Germline assignment: CDR1 SGHNT and CDR2 YENEEA. The CDR3 spans 14 residues. V dropped 4 bases and J dropped 7; count of bases not matched to a gene: 6. The CDR3 DNA reads TGTGCCAGCAGCTCAAGGGACAGGGGATATGAAGCTTTCTTT. It encodes CASSSRDRGYEAFF.

This rearrangement joins TRBV4-1 to TRBJ2-3; D may be TRBD2 (6 bases). Germline values: CDR1 MGHRA, CDR2 YSYEKL. CDR3 length equals 14 residues. Trimming shortened V by 4 bases and J by 6 bases, and 14 bases separated the two germline ends. CDR3: CASSPRDGGDTQYF. The CDR3 DNA follows: TGCGCCAGCAGCCCCCGGGACGGAGGGGATACGCAGTATTTT.

The CDR3 nucleotides are TGTGCCAGCAGCCCATGGACAGGGTTTCGAGAGCAGTACTTC. Translation gives CASSPWTGFREQYF. The rearrangement uses TRBV7-6 and TRBJ2-7; the match to TRBD1 covers 8 bases. CDR3 size: 14 residues. V gave up 5 bases and J gave up 7 bases; unmatched junction bases: 10. Germline V lookup: CDR1 SGHVS, CDR2 FNYEAQ.